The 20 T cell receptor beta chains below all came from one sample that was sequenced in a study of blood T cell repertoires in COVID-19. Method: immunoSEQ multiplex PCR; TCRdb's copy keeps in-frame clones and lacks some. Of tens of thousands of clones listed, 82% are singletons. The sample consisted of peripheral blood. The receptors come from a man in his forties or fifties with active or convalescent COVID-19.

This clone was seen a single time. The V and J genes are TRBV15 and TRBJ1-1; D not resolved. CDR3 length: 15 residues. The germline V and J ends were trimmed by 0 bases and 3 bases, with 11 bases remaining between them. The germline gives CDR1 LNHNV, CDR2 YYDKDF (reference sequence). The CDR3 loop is CATSRDRGGYTEAFF. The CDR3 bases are TGTGCCACCAGCAGAGATCGGGGAGGTTACACTGAAGCTTTCTTT.

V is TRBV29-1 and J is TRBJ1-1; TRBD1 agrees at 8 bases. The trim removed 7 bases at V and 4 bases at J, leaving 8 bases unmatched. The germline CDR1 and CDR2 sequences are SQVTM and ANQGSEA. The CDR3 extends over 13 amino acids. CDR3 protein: CSAPQGAGTEAFF. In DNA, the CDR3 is TGCAGCGCCCCCCAGGGGGCTGGCACTGAAGCTTTCTTT.

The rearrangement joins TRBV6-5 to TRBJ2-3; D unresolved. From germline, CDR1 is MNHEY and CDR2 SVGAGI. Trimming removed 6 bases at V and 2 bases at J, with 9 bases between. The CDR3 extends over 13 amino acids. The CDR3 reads CASRREFTDTQYF. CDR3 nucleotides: TGTGCCAGCAGGAGAGAGTTCACAGATACGCAGTATTTT.

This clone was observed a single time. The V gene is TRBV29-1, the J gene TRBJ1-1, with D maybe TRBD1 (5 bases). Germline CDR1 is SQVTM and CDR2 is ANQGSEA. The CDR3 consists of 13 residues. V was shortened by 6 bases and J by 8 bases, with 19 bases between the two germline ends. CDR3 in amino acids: CSVAGMRAWEAFF. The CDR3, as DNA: TGCAGCGTAGCAGGGATGAGAGCATGGGAAGCTTTCTTT. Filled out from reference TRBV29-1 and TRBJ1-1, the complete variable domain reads SAVISQKPSRDICQRGTSLTIQCQVDSQVTMMFWYRQQPGQSLTLIATANQGSEATYESGFVIDKFPISRPNLTFSTLTVSNMSPEDSSIYLCSVAGMRAWEAFFGQGTRLTVV.

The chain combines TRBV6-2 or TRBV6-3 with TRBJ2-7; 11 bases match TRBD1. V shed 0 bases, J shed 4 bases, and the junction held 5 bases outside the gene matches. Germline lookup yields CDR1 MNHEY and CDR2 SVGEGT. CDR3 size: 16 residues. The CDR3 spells CASSYSPGQGGYEQYF. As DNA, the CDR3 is TGTGCCAGCAGTTACTCTCCGGGACAGGGGGGGTACGAGCAGTACTTC.

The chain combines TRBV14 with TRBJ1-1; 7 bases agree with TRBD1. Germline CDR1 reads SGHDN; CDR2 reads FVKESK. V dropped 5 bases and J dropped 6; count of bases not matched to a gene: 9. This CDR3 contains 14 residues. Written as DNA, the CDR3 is TGTGCCAGCAGCTGGACGGAGGGGGCCGCTGAAGCTTTCTTT. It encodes CASSWTEGAAEAFF.

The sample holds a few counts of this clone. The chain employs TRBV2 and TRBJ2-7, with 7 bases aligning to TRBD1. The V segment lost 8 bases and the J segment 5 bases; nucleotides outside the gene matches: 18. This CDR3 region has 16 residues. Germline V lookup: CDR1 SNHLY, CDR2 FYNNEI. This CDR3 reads CASRGVRGSRGDEQYV. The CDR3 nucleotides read TGTGCCAGCCGTGGGGTCAGGGGGAGCCGAGGAGACGAGCAGTACGTC.

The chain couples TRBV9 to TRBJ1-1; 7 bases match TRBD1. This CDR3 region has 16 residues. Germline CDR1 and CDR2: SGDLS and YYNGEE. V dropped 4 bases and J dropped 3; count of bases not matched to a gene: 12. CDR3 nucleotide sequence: TGTGCCAGCAGCCCACCCTCCGACAGGGCTGACACTGAAGCTTTCTTT. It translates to CASSPPSDRADTEAFF.

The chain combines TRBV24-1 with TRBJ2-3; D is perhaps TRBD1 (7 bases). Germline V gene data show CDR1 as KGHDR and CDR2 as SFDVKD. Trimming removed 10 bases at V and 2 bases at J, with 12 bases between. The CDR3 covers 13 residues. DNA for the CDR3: TGTGCCACAGGGGGCGGGGACACAGATACGCAGTATTTT. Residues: CATGGGDTDTQYF.

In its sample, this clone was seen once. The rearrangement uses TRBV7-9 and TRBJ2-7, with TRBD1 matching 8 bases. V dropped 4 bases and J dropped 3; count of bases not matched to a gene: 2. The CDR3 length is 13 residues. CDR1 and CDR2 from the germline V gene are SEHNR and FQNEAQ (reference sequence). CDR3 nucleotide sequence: TGTGCCAGCAGCTCGACAGGGGTCTACGAGCAGTACTTC. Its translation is CASSSTGVYEQYF.

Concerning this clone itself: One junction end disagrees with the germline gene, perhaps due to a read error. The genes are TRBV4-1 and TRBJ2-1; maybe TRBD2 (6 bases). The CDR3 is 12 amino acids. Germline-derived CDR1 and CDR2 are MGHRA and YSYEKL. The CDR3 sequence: CASSPPGGSLVF. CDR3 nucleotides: TGCGCCAGCAGCCCACCTGGGGGGTCCCTGGTCTTC.

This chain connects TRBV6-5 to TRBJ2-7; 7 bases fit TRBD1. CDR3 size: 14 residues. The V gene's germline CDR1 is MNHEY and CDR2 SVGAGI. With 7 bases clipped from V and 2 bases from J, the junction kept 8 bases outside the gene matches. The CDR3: CASNPTGSTYEQYF. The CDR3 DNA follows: TGTGCCAGCAACCCGACAGGGTCTACCTACGAGCAGTACTTC.

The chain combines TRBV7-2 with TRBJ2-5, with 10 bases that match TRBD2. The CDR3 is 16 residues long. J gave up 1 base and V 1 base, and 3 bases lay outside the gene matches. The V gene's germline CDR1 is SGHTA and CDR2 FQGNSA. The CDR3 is CASSLVSGGFQETQYF. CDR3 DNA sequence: TGTGCCAGCAGCTTAGTTAGCGGGGGGTTCCAAGAGACCCAGTACTTC.

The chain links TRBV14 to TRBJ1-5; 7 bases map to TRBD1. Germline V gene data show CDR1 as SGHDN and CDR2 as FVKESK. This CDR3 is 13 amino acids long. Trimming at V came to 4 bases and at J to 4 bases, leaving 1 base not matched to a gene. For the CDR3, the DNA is TGTGCCAGCAGCCTGGACAGGAATCAGCCCCAGCATTTT. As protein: CASSLDRNQPQHF.

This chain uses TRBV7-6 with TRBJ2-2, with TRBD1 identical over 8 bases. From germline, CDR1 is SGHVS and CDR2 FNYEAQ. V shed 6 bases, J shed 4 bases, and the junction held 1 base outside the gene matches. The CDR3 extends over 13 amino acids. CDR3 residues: CASRDRATGELFF. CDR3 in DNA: TGTGCCAGCAGGGACAGGGCCACCGGGGAGCTGTTTTTT.

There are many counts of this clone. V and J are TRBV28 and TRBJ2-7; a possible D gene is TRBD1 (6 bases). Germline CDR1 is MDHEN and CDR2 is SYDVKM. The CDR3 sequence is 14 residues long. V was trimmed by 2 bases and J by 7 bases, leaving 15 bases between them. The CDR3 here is CASSLGGPGQEQYF. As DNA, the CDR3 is TGTGCCAGCAGTTTAGGGGGCCCGGGACAAGAGCAGTACTTC. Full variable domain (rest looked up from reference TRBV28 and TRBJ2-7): DVKVTQSSRYLVKRTGEKVFLECVQDMDHENMFWYRQDPGLGLRLIYFSYDVKMKEKGDIPEGYSVSREKKERFSLILESASTNQTSMYLCASSLGGPGQEQYFGPGTRLTVT.

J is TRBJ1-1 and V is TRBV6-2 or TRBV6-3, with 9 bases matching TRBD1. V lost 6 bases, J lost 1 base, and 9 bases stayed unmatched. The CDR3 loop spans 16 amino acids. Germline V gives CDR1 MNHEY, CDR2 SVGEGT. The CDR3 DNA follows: TGTGCCAGCAGCCCCAACAGGGGGCGAGGGAACACTGAAGCTTTCTTT. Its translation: CASSPNRGRGNTEAFF.

CDR3: CSVEDLGGGYNEQFF. CDR3 in DNA: TGCAGCGTTGAAGATCTGGGCGGGGGCTACAATGAGCAGTTCTTC. The gene calls are TRBV29-1 and TRBJ2-1; 7 bases match TRBD2. Germline CDR1 is SQVTM and CDR2 is ANQGSEA. CDR3 length equals 15 residues. V was clipped by 0 bases and J by 3 bases; unmatched bases: 5.

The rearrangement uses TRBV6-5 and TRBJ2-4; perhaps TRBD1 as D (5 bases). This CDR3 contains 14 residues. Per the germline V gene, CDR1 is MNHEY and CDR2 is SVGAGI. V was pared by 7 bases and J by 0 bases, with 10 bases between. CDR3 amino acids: CASNWGTAKNIQYF. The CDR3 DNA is TGTGCCAGCAATTGGGGCACAGCCAAAAACATTCAGTACTTC.

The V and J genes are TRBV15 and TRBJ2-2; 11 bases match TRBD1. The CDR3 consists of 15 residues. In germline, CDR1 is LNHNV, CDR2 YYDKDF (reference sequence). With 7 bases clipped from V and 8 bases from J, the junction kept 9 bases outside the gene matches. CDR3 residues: CATNTGQGAAGELFF. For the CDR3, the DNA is TGTGCCACCAACACCGGACAGGGGGCCGCTGGGGAGCTGTTTTTT.